Below are 21 T cell receptor beta chains sequenced from a single sample in a study of T cell responses to AZD1222 COVID-19 vaccine. Libraries were prepared by immunoSEQ multiplex PCR; TCRdb keeps only in-frame clonotypes and omits some of them. The data show 90,000 to 150,000 clones, around 90% seen once. The material sequenced was peripheral blood, taken 28 days after the second dose of the MenACWY control vaccine. Source of these receptors: an adult who received the MenACWY meningococcal vaccine as a control.

V gene TRBV11-2 combines with J gene TRBJ1-1; no clear D. Germline CDR1 SGHAT, CDR2 FQNNGV. Trimming removed 6 bases at V and 1 base at J, with 12 bases between. The length of the CDR3 is 14 residues. The CDR3 nucleotides are TGTGCCAGCAGGCATCTTCCAGAGAACACTGAAGCTTTCTTT. The encoded protein is CASRHLPENTEAFF.

This chain joins TRBV9 and TRBJ2-1; the match to TRBD1 covers 7 bases. Germline CDR1 and CDR2: SGDLS and YYNGEE. Trimming at V came to 4 bases and at J to 4 bases, leaving 14 bases not matched to a gene. The CDR3 extends over 17 amino acids. CDR3 bases: TGTGCCAGCAGCTCGCCGGAAGGGGGCCGATTATACAATGAGCAGTTCTTC. Its translation: CASSSPEGGRLYNEQFF.

This chain links TRBV27 with TRBJ2-2, with D possibly being TRBD2 (5 bases). With 7 bases removed from V and 1 base from J, the gap between germline ends came to 10 bases. Germline CDR1 is MNHEY and CDR2 is SMNVEV (reference sequence). The CDR3 runs 14 residues. The CDR3 protein is CASNTGWNTGELFF. The CDR3 DNA reads as TGTGCCAGCAACACGGGGTGGAACACCGGGGAGCTGTTTTTT.

This clone was seen a handful of times. This rearrangement joins TRBV7-2 to TRBJ2-1, with a weak D call TRBD2 (7 bases). Deletions cut 3 bases from V and 0 bases from J, with 12 bases between. From germline, CDR1 is SGHTA and CDR2 FQGNSA. CDR3 length: 16 residues. The CDR3 loop reads CASSFGLGGSYNEQFF. For the CDR3, the DNA is TGTGCCAGCAGCTTCGGACTAGGGGGCTCCTACAATGAGCAGTTCTTC.

The chain carries TRBV10-3 and TRBJ1-6; D unresolved. With 3 bases removed from V and 6 bases from J, the gap between germline ends came to 12 bases. The CDR3 is 15 residues long. Germline assignment: CDR1 ENHRY and CDR2 SYGVKD. In DNA form, the CDR3 reads TGTGCCATCAGTGACGCCCCAGCGCCTAATTCACCCCTCCACTTT. It encodes CAISDAPAPNSPLHF.

In the case of this clone: Other nucleotide sequences in the sample specify the same CDR3. This chain uses TRBV18 with TRBJ2-3; D not certain. V lost 1 base and J 1 base, leaving 3 bases between the germline ends. The CDR3 totals 13 residues. Germline CDR1 is KGHSH and CDR2 is LQKENI. The CDR3 region is CASSPRGTDTQYF. As DNA, the CDR3 is TGTGCCAGCTCACCACGCGGCACAGATACGCAGTATTTT.

The rearrangement uses TRBV6-2 or TRBV6-3 and TRBJ1-1; D ambiguous. Germline V gene data show CDR1 as MNHEY and CDR2 as SVGEGT. V dropped 6 bases and J dropped 5 bases, with 13 bases sitting between them. CDR3 size: 13 residues. The CDR3 sequence is CASSRLQGTEAFF. The CDR3 DNA reads as TGTGCCAGCAGCCGTCTCCAAGGGACTGAAGCTTTCTTT.

CDR3 sequence reads: CASSRQGWEQYV. The CDR3 DNA follows: TGTGCCAGCAGCCGACAGGGGTGGGAGCAGTACGTC. J is TRBJ2-7 and V is TRBV5-4, with 8 bases aligning to TRBD1. The germline V gene encodes CDR1 SGHNT and CDR2 YYREEE (reference sequence). This CDR3 has 12 residues. The V and J ends lost 4 bases and 7 bases, in that order; junction bases with no gene match: 4.

The J gene is TRBJ1-5, the V gene TRBV19; D is perhaps TRBD1 (5 bases). Trimming took 6 bases from V and 1 from J, leaving 13 bases between them. Germline CDR1 LNHDA, CDR2 SQIVND (reference sequence). The CDR3 sequence is 15 residues long. This CDR3 is CASRGGRASNQPQHF. The CDR3 DNA reads TGTGCCAGTAGGGGGGGGAGGGCCAGCAATCAGCCCCAGCATTTT.

The chain combines TRBV19 with TRBJ1-5; D gene ambiguous. V lost 2 bases, J lost 7 bases, and 6 bases lay in between. There are 12 residues in the CDR3. The germline V gene encodes CDR1 LNHDA and CDR2 SQIVND (reference sequence). CDR3 sequence: CASSIIAQPQHF. Here the CDR3 DNA reads TGTGCCAGTAGTATAATCGCCCAGCCCCAGCATTTT.

The J gene is TRBJ2-1, the V gene TRBV20-1, with unresolved D. With 3 bases removed from V and 0 bases from J, the gap between germline ends came to 6 bases. The CDR3 runs 13 residues. CDR1 and CDR2 from the germline V gene are DFQATT and SNEGSKA (reference sequence). The CDR3 here is CSASRGSYNEQFF. The CDR3 DNA is TGCAGTGCTAGTCGCGGCTCCTACAATGAGCAGTTCTTC.

V and J are TRBV3-1 (or the pseudogene TRBV3-2) and TRBJ2-1; D perhaps matches TRBD2 (5 bases). Trimming took off 4 bases at V and 7 bases at J, with 14 bases between the two ends. CDR1 is LGHDT, CDR2 YNNKEL, per germline (reference sequence). This CDR3 contains 14 residues. CDR3 sequence (DNA): TGTGCCAGCAGCCCCCTCGGAGGTCGGAATGAGCAGTTCTTC. Its protein product is CASSPLGGRNEQFF.

The chain employs TRBV18 and TRBJ2-2; TRBD1 is a possible D gene (6 bases). From germline, CDR1 is KGHSH and CDR2 LQKENI. V dropped 0 bases and J dropped 0 bases, with 8 bases sitting between them. The CDR3 extends over 16 amino acids. CDR3 DNA sequence: TGTGCCAGCTCACCACCGCAGGGGACGAACACCGGGGAGCTGTTTTTT. Translating it yields CASSPPQGTNTGELFF.

The J gene is TRBJ2-1, the V gene TRBV15, with 13 positions matching TRBD2. V was pared by 1 base and J by 8 bases, with 5 bases of the junction left unmatched. Germline CDR1 LNHNV, CDR2 YYDKDF (reference sequence). This CDR3 spans 16 amino acids. Here the CDR3 reads CATSRGTSGSSDEQFF. The CDR3 DNA sequence: TGTGCCACCAGCAGAGGGACTAGCGGGAGTAGCGATGAGCAGTTCTTC.

This chain joins TRBV6-2 or TRBV6-3 and TRBJ1-6, with TRBD1 identical over 7 bases. The CDR3 is 16 amino acids. Germline assignment: CDR1 MNHEY and CDR2 SVGEGT. V shed 1 base, J shed 6 bases, and the junction held 6 bases outside the gene matches. CDR3 bases: TGTGCCAGCAGTTACTTCTCAGGGGGACCTAATTCACCCCTCCACTTT. Translating it yields CASSYFSGGPNSPLHF.

The table lists this clone with a few counts. The chain recombines TRBV19 with TRBJ2-2, with TRBD2 matching 8 bases. The V segment lost 4 bases and the J segment 3 bases; nucleotides outside the gene matches: 7. The CDR3 consists of 16 residues. CDR1 is LNHDA and CDR2 is SQIVND in the germline V gene (reference sequence). CDR3 residues: CASSNNPGGYTGELFF. CDR3 nucleotides: TGTGCCAGTAGTAACAATCCGGGAGGGTACACCGGGGAGCTGTTTTTT.

The chain combines TRBV6-5 with TRBJ2-7; 9 bases fit TRBD1. The CDR3 is 13 amino acids. After removal of 6 bases from V and 9 bases from J, the junction contained 9 bases not matched to a gene. CDR1 MNHEY and CDR2 SVGAGI come from the germline V gene. The CDR3 loop reads CASSRTGDTVQYV. The CDR3 DNA reads TGTGCCAGCAGCCGGACAGGGGACACAGTGCAGTACGTC.

This clone has only one observation. The CDR3 DNA reads TGTGCCACCAGCAAGACCCCCGGCACTTACGAGCAGTACGTC. Residues: CATSKTPGTYEQYV. V gene TRBV15 combines with J gene TRBJ2-7; D remains ambiguous. This CDR3 comprises 14 residues. V lost 4 bases and J lost 4, with 14 bases in between. Germline lookup yields CDR1 LNHNV and CDR2 YYDKDF (reference sequence).

This clone was counted a few times. V usage is TRBV7-9 and J usage is TRBJ2-1, with 7 bases lining up with TRBD2. The length of the CDR3 is 16 residues. Germline loops: CDR1 SEHNR, CDR2 FQNEAQ (reference sequence). Trimming at V came to 5 bases and at J to 6 bases, leaving 13 bases not matched to a gene. As DNA, the CDR3 is TGTGCCAGCAGCCATACCCAGACTAGCCGCGGCAATGAGCAGTTCTTC. As protein: CASSHTQTSRGNEQFF.

The V and J genes are TRBV5-5 and TRBJ1-6; D not certain. Germline V lookup: CDR1 SGHKS, CDR2 YYEKEE (reference sequence). The CDR3 totals 15 residues. Trimming stripped 0 bases from V and 9 bases from J, with 13 bases between. The CDR3 reads CASSLVGDVGSPLHF. The CDR3 bases are TGTGCCAGCAGCTTGGTTGGTGATGTGGGTTCACCCCTCCACTTT.

The V gene is TRBV5-1, the J gene TRBJ2-2; the D gene is possibly TRBD1 (6 bases). Germline assignment: CDR1 SGHRS and CDR2 YFSETQ. The CDR3 consists of 15 residues. V was pared by 0 bases and J by 1 base, with 7 bases between. The CDR3 coding sequence is TGCGCCAGCAGCTTGGAGGGACAGAACACCGGGGAGCTGTTTTTT. Protein: CASSLEGQNTGELFF.